Presented here are 28 T cell receptor beta chains from one specimen sequenced in a study of spatial heterogeneity in lung cancer. This sample's time point: sample taken at primary tumor resection. TCRdb re-analysed the 5' RACE reads in MiXCR, keeping a single row per CDR3 protein. The table lists 20,000 to 25,000 distinct CDR3 sequences, about 3% of them singletons. This material consisted of PBMCs, taken at surgery. The receptors were sampled from a female donor with early-stage non-small cell lung cancer.

This clonotype was counted many times. The gene calls are TRBV29-1 and TRBJ2-1; unclear D gene. V lost 3 bases, J lost 7 bases, and 7 bases lay in between. CDR3 length: 11 residues. Per germline, CDR1 SQVTM and CDR2 ANQGSEA. Here the CDR3 DNA reads TGCAGCGTTGATCTGGGAAATGAGCAGTTCTTC. It translates to CSVDLGNEQFF.

The sample holds many counts of this clonotype. This chain joins TRBV7-9 and TRBJ2-7; TRBD1 matches 9 bases. The CDR3 runs to 14 residues. Trimming at V came to 5 bases and at J to 2 bases, leaving 4 bases not matched to a gene. Looked up from germline, CDR1 is SEHNR and CDR2 is FQNEAQ (reference sequence). In DNA, the CDR3 is TGTGCCAGCAGCGGGACAGGGAATCCCTACGAGCAGTACTTC. Translation: CASSGTGNPYEQYF.

This clonotype has a count of ten or more. The chain recombines TRBV9 with TRBJ2-3, with 7 positions matching TRBD2. This CDR3 region has 16 residues. Losses at the gene ends were 3 bases for V and 6 bases for J; bases not matched to a gene: 13. Per germline, CDR1 SGDLS and CDR2 YYNGEE. The CDR3 DNA reads as TGTGCCAGCAGCGGGGGGGGACTCCGCGCTCGGGATACGCAGTATTTT. Amino acid sequence: CASSGGGLRARDTQYF.

Many counts were recorded for this clonotype. The chain has TRBV2 and TRBJ2-2, with 10 bases aligning to TRBD2. The CDR3 spans 16 residues. CDR1 is SNHLY, CDR2 FYNNEI, per germline. J lost 3 bases, V lost 3 bases, and 4 bases had no gene match. CDR3 nucleotide sequence: TGTGCCAGCAGTGAGTCAGCGGGGGGGTACACCGGGGAGCTGTTTTTT. Encoded protein: CASSESAGGYTGELFF.

This clonotype has at least ten counts. V gene TRBV19 combines with J gene TRBJ2-2; no clear D. CDR1 is LNHDA and CDR2 is SQIVND in the germline V gene (reference sequence). The CDR3 covers 12 residues. V was cut by 3 bases and J by 8 bases, with 7 bases left in between. In DNA, the CDR3 is TGTGCCAGTAGTATCCCACCGGGGGAGCTGTTTTTT. Translation: CASSIPPGELFF.

In its sample, this clonotype was seen a few times. This chain joins TRBV5-4 and TRBJ2-7; 7 bases are a match to TRBD1. V was pared by 3 bases and J by 7 bases, with 7 bases of the junction left unmatched. Germline CDR1 is SGHNT and CDR2 is YYREEE (reference sequence). This CDR3 is built from 13 residues. CDR3 amino acids: CASSSRQGGEQYF. In DNA form, the CDR3 reads TGTGCCAGCAGCTCAAGACAGGGTGGAGAGCAGTACTTC.

This clonotype was picked up many times. The chain employs TRBV3-1 and TRBJ2-1; D perhaps matches TRBD2 (5 bases). The germline V and J ends were trimmed by 8 bases and 7 bases, with 9 bases remaining between them. Germline V lookup: CDR1 LGHDT, CDR2 YNNKEL (reference sequence). This CDR3 is 11 amino acids long. CDR3 sequence: CASGGGNEQFF. For the CDR3, the DNA is TGTGCCAGCGGAGGTGGGAATGAGCAGTTCTTC.

This clonotype was counted ten times or more. V and J are TRBV5-5 and TRBJ2-7, with 10 bases fitting TRBD1. The CDR3 length is 14 residues. From germline, CDR1 is SGHKS and CDR2 YYEKEE (reference sequence). V was clipped by 0 bases and J by 3 bases; unmatched bases: 0. CDR3 region: CASSLGTGGYEQYF. In DNA form, the CDR3 reads TGTGCCAGCAGCTTGGGGACAGGGGGCTACGAGCAGTACTTC.

This clonotype was seen repeatedly, ten times or more. The V call is TRBV6-2 or TRBV6-3, the J call TRBJ1-5; 8 nucleotides match TRBD1. Losses at the gene ends were 4 bases for V and 4 bases for J; bases not matched to a gene: 9. This CDR3 is 16 amino acids long. Germline lookup yields CDR1 MNHEY and CDR2 SVGEGT. CDR3 nucleotide sequence: TGTGCCAGCAGTTCCGGGACAGGAGGGGCGAATCAGCCCCAGCATTTT. This translates into CASSSGTGGANQPQHF.

This clonotype has just a few counts. This may arise from a read error, as a much more abundant clone is one base away. The rearrangement links TRBV7-2 to TRBJ2-7; D may be TRBD2 (5 bases). CDR3 length: 12 residues. CDR1 is SGHTA, CDR2 FQGNSA, per germline. CDR3 bases: TGTGTCAGCAGCTGGCCCGGAGGTGAGCAGTACTTC. Translation gives CVSSWPGGEQYF.

This clonotype was counted at least ten times. V and J are TRBV18 and TRBJ1-1; D gene unclear. Germline-derived CDR1 and CDR2 are KGHSH and LQKENI. The CDR3 is made up of 15 amino acids. The V gene lost 4 bases and the J gene lost 0 bases, with 12 bases spanning the gap. The CDR3 region is CASSLEQQLNTEAFF. As DNA, the CDR3 is TGTGCCAGCTCACTCGAACAGCAACTGAACACTGAAGCTTTCTTT.

The CDR3 loop reads CASSPPREAYEQYF. CDR3 in DNA: TGTGCCAGCAGTCCACCGAGGGAGGCCTACGAGCAGTACTTC. The chain links TRBV28 to TRBJ2-7, with D possibly matching TRBD2 (6 bases). The CDR3 covers 14 residues. V dropped 5 bases and J dropped 2 bases, with 13 bases sitting between them. The germline CDR1 and CDR2 sequences are MDHEN and SYDVKM.

At least ten counts were recorded for this clonotype. The chain links TRBV20-1 to TRBJ2-1, with TRBD1 matching over 10 bases. Germline V gene lookup returns CDR1 DFQATT and CDR2 SNEGSKA (reference sequence). V was pared by 1 base and J by 8 bases, with 2 bases of the junction left unmatched. This CDR3 comprises 13 residues. CDR3 in DNA: TGCAGTGCTAGAGGGACAGGGGGGTATGAGCAGTTCTTC. This gives the protein CSARGTGGYEQFF.

This clonotype has at least ten counts. The rearrangement uses TRBV12-3 or TRBV12-4 and TRBJ2-5; 8 bases fit TRBD2. V gave up 7 bases and J gave up 1 base; unmatched junction bases: 8. This CDR3 region has 15 residues. CDR3 DNA: TGTGCCAGCACAATGACTAGCGCAAGCCAAGAGACCCAGTACTTC. Translated: CASTMTSASQETQYF.

This clonotype was seen at least ten times. The rearrangement links TRBV18 to TRBJ1-2; 7 positions match TRBD1. There are 16 residues in the CDR3. Germline V lookup: CDR1 KGHSH, CDR2 LQKENI. Losses at the gene ends were 2 bases for V and 4 bases for J; bases not matched to a gene: 10. The CDR3 bases are TGTGCCAGCTCACCAAACGGGAGGGGGCAGAGCTATGGCTACACCTTC. Encoded protein: CASSPNGRGQSYGYTF.

This clonotype was counted many times. The J gene is TRBJ2-1, the V gene TRBV9, with TRBD2 identical over 13 bases. Looked up from germline, CDR1 is SGDLS and CDR2 is YYNGEE. J was trimmed by 5 bases and V by 3 bases; bases with no gene match: 2. The CDR3 is made up of 15 amino acids. CDR3 sequence: CASSALAGGDNEQFF. Here the CDR3 DNA reads TGTGCCAGCAGCGCACTAGCGGGAGGGGACAATGAGCAGTTCTTC.

This clonotype was seen many times. The V gene is TRBV20-1, the J gene TRBJ1-1, with a weak D call TRBD1 (5 bases). Between the trimmed V and J ends, which lost 0 bases and 5 bases, there was a span of 22 bases. From germline, CDR1 is DFQATT and CDR2 SNEGSKA (reference sequence). The CDR3 has 17 amino acids. The CDR3 DNA reads as TGCAGTGCTAGAGATCTTCAGTCCTGGGGCTTGGAGACTGAAGCTTTCTTT. Protein: CSARDLQSWGLETEAFF.

The sample holds many counts of this clonotype. V gene TRBV27 combines with J gene TRBJ2-1; no definite D call. The V gene's germline CDR1 is MNHEY and CDR2 SMNVEV (reference sequence). Between the trimmed V and J ends, which lost 5 bases and 8 bases, there was a span of 13 bases. This CDR3 comprises 13 residues. CDR3 residues: CASSDRALDEQFF. The CDR3 DNA is TGTGCCAGCAGTGACCGGGCTCTCGATGAGCAGTTCTTC.

By its share, this clonotype is medium-sized. The V gene is TRBV6-2 or TRBV6-3, the J gene TRBJ2-1; 7 positions match TRBD2. The junction had 8 bases not matched to a gene; V was cut back by 0 bases and J by 6 bases. Germline V gene sequence: CDR1 MNHEY, CDR2 SVGEGT. This CDR3 spans 16 amino acids. The CDR3: CASSYSILAGINEQFF. In DNA, the CDR3 is TGTGCCAGCAGTTACTCGATATTAGCGGGTATCAATGAGCAGTTCTTC.

The table lists this clonotype with many counts. This sequence joins TRBV19 and TRBJ2-1; D could derive from TRBD1 or TRBD2 (5 bases each). The CDR3 length is 12 residues. CDR1 is LNHDA, CDR2 SQIVND, per germline (reference sequence). V was shortened by 0 bases and J by 9 bases, with 6 bases between the two germline ends. The CDR3 nucleotides read TGTGCCAGTAGTATAGACGGGGCTGAGCAGTTCTTC. This sequence encodes CASSIDGAEQFF.

This clonotype was counted at least ten times. This chain links TRBV7-9 with TRBJ2-1; perhaps D is TRBD1 or TRBD2 (5 bases each). Germline V CDR1 and CDR2: SEHNR, FQNEAQ (reference sequence). The CDR3 has 13 amino acids. Trimming removed 0 bases at V and 10 bases at J, with 10 bases between. The CDR3 nucleotides are TGTGCCAGCAGCTTAGCGATCGGGACCGAGCAGTTCTTC. Its translation: CASSLAIGTEQFF. The whole variable domain, remainder taken from reference TRBV7-9 and TRBJ2-1, is DTGVSQNPRHKITKRGQNVTFRCDPISEHNRLYWYRQTLGQGPEFLTYFQNEAQLEKSRLLSDRFSAERPKGSFSTLEIQRTEQGDSAMYLCASSLAIGTEQFFGPGTRLTVL.

The table lists this clonotype with many counts. The rearrangement uses TRBV20-1 and TRBJ2-3, with 7 bases fitting TRBD1. V was clipped by 4 bases and J by 7 bases; unmatched bases: 14. The CDR3 has 15 amino acids. Per germline, CDR1 DFQATT and CDR2 SNEGSKA (reference sequence). The CDR3 region is CSATRQGMGEYTQYF. CDR3 coding DNA: TGCAGTGCTACTAGACAGGGAATGGGGGAATATACGCAGTATTTT.

This clonotype came up many times. The CDR3 region is CASRGSSYNEQFF. For the CDR3, the DNA is TGTGCCAGCAGGGGAAGCTCCTACAATGAGCAGTTCTTC. This chain connects TRBV2 to TRBJ2-1; D remains unclear. The CDR3 sequence is 13 residues long. Between the trimmed V and J ends, which lost 6 bases and 0 bases, there was a span of 6 bases. The germline V gene has CDR1 SNHLY and CDR2 FYNNEI.

The rearrangement links TRBV7-9 to TRBJ1-1, with D possibly being TRBD1 (6 bases). This CDR3 is 12 amino acids long. Trimming pared 6 bases from V and 5 bases from J, leaving 10 bases between. Germline assignment: CDR1 SEHNR and CDR2 FQNEAQ (reference sequence). DNA for the CDR3: TGTGCCAGCAGTTCAGACAGGACTGAAGCTTTCTTT. Amino acids: CASSSDRTEAFF.

This clonotype came up a few times. This chain links TRBV7-9 with TRBJ1-3; D ambiguous. This CDR3 spans 13 amino acids. V was shortened by 1 base and J by 2 bases, with 3 bases between the two germline ends. Germline assignment: CDR1 SEHNR and CDR2 FQNEAQ (reference sequence). CDR3 region: CASSLVPGNTIYF. CDR3 in DNA: TGTGCCAGCAGCTTAGTTCCTGGAAACACCATATATTTT. Complete variable domain (other parts from reference TRBV7-9 and TRBJ1-3): DTGVSQNPRHKITKRGQNVTFRCDPISEHNRLYWYRQTLGQGPEFLTYFQNEAQLEKSRLLSDRFSAERPKGSFSTLEIQRTEQGDSAMYLCASSLVPGNTIYFGEGSWLTVV.

This clonotype was seen ten or more times. The J gene is TRBJ2-2, the V gene TRBV7-9, with 11 positions matching TRBD2. The CDR3 totals 16 residues. J was trimmed by 4 bases and V by 2 bases; bases with no gene match: 3. In germline, CDR1 is SEHNR, CDR2 FQNEAQ (reference sequence). The CDR3 sequence is CASSLTSGSITGELFF. The CDR3 coding sequence is TGTGCCAGCAGCTTAACTAGCGGGAGTATCACCGGGGAGCTGTTTTTT.

This clonotype was counted at least ten times. This chain connects TRBV25-1 to TRBJ2-5, with TRBD1 identical over 8 bases. V dropped 6 bases and J dropped 5; count of bases not matched to a gene: 8. The CDR3 contains 14 residues. The germline V gene encodes CDR1 MGHDK and CDR2 SYGVNS. CDR3 loop: CASRGVGQEETQYF. CDR3 bases: TGTGCCAGCAGGGGAGTGGGACAGGAGGAGACCCAGTACTTC.

In its sample, this clonotype was seen many times. This rearrangement joins TRBV27 to TRBJ2-1, with 12 bases matching TRBD2. The J segment lost 0 bases and the V segment lost 4 bases, leaving 7 bases of the junction unmatched. Germline loops: CDR1 MNHEY, CDR2 SMNVEV (reference sequence). The CDR3 loop spans 18 amino acids. CDR3 sequence reads: CASSSRLAGVSSYNEQFF. CDR3 nucleotides: TGTGCCAGCAGTTCGCGACTAGCGGGAGTCAGCTCCTACAATGAGCAGTTCTTC.